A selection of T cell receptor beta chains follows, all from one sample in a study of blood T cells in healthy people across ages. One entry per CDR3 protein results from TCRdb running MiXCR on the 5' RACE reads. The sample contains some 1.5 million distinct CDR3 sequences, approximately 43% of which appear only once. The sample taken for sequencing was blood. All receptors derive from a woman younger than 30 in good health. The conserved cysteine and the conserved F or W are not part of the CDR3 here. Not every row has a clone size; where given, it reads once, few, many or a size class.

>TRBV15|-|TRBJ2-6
ATSGASSGANVLT
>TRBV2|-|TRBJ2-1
ASSLTSAEQF
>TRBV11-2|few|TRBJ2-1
ASTGTVPYNEQF
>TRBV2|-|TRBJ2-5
ASRPIPETQY
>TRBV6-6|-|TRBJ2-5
ASSYFWGIAETQY
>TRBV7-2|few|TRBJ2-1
ASSTVGYNEQF
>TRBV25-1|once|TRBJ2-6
ASSEYRIAGANVLT
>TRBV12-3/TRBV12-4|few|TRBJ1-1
ASSSPQNTEAF
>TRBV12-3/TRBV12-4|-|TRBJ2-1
ASSPGRVHNEQF
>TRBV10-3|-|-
AISNSQGIDEQY
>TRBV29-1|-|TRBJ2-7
SVTGQGYYEQY
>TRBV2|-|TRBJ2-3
ASSAQRSGRITDTQY
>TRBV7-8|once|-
ASSLLSGMETQY
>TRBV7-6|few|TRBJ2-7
ASSFDRGQYEQY
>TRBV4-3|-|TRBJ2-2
ASSQDGAVLSGELF
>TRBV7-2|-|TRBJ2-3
ASSPPDSGGRTLTDTQY
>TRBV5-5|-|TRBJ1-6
ASSLPDRARNSPLH
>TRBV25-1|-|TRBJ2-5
ASSEYREGRRQTQY
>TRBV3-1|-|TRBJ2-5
ASSLRAGGLRTQY
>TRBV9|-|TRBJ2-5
ASSGLSGRARNEQY
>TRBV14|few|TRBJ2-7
ASSQVKAGAYEQY
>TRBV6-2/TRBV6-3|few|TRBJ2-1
ASSYALAGINEQF
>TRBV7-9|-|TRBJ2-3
ASSSREGGRDTQY
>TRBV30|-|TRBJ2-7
AWSVQGGPTYEQY
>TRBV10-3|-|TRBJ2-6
AISGETGANVLT
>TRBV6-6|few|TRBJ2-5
ASSTGLAGDQETQY
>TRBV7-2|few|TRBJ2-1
ASNFGGVLQGYNEQF
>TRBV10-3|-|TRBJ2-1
AISEFGYSYNEQF
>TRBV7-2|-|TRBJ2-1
ASSLATSVGNEQF
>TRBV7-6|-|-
ASSLAVGGGVNEQY
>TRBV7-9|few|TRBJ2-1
ASSLVTGGGYNEQF
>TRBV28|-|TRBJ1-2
ASSDPGQPNYGYT
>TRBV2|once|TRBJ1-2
ASSADRKTGNYGYT
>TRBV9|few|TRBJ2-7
ASSGATYEQY
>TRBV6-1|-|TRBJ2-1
ASRERESYNEQF